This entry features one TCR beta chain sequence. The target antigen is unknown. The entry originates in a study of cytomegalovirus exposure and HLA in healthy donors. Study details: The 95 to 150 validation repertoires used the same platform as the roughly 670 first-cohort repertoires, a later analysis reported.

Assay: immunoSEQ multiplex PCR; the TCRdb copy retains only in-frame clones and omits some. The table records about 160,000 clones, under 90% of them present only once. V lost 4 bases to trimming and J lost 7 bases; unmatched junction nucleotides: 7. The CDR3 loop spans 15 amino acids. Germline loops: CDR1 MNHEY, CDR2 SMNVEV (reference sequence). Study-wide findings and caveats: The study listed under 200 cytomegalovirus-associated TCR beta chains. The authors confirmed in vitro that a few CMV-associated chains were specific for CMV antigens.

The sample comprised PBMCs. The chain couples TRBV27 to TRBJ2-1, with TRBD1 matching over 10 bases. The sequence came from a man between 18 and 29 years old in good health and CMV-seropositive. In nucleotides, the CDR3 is TGTGCCAGCAGTTCTCGGGACAGGGGAGGAAATGAGCAGTTCTTC. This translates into CASSSRDRGGNEQFF.